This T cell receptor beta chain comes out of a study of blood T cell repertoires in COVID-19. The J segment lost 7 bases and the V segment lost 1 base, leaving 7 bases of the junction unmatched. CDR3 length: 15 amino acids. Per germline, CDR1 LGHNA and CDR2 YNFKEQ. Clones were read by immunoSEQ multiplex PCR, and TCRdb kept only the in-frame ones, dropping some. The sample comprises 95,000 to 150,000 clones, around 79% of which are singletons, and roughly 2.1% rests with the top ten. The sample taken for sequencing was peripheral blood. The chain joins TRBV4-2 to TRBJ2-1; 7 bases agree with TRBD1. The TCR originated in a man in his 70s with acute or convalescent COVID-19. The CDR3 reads CASSQVRGQGNEQFF. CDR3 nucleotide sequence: TGTGCCAGCAGCCAAGTAAGGGGGCAGGGTAATGAGCAGTTCTTC.